This section outlines one TCR beta chain sequence together with its context. This may stem from a read error, because a much larger clone lies one nucleotide away. Other nucleotide sequences in the sample specify the same CDR3. The record originates from a study of blood T cell repertoires in COVID-19. Study information: COVID-19 samples, acute and convalescent, were from the United States, Italy and Spain.

Recruits, aged roughly 18 to 89 years, lived in 20 to 30 US areas. Recovery meant two consecutive negative NP/OP PCR tests, professional clearance, or resolved symptoms. This CDR3 has 14 residues. CDR1 is SGHTA, CDR2 FQGNSA, per germline. V lost 4 bases and J lost 1, with 8 bases in between. Sequenced by immunoSEQ multiplex PCR; TCRdb stores in-frame clones only, minus some. Of roughly 300,000 clones detected, around 90% appear once; the ten largest clones hold less than 6%. What was sequenced was PBMCs or T cells enriched from blood (not recorded which). V and J are TRBV7-2 and TRBJ1-5, with D possibly TRBD1 on 5 matching bases. The source is a young woman who had recovered from COVID-19. The CDR3 is CASSSQGSNQPQHF. The CDR3 DNA sequence: TGTGCCAGCAGCTCCCAGGGCAGCAATCAGCCCCAGCATTTT.